This T cell receptor (beta chain) emerged from a study of blood T cell repertoires in COVID-19. Study details: Both acute and convalescent COVID-19 samples were obtained from the United States, Italy and Spain. T cells, B-cell-depleted T cells, or PBMCs provided the cDNA or gDNA that served as material.

Authors' methods: Amplification with reference gene primers provided the estimates of nucleated cell counts. Data came from immunoSEQ multiplex PCR; TCRdb stores just in-frame clones and leaves some out. V and J calls and clone size are those listed in that table; D and trimming were worked out from the DNA. Here the sample spans 85,000 to 130,000 clones, roughly 92% being singletons. Germline V gene sequence: CDR1 MNHNY, CDR2 SVGAGI (reference sequence). This CDR3 is built from 14 residues. Trimming at V came to 9 bases and at J to 5 bases, leaving 10 bases not matched to a gene. This sequence was found in a man between 70 and 80 years old with acute or convalescent COVID-19. The chain has TRBV6-6 and TRBJ1-5; 7 positions match TRBD1. Sequenced sample: peripheral blood. CDR3 coding DNA: TGTGCCAGTAGGGGGCCGGGTGTAGATCAGCCCCAGCATTTT. Its translation: CASRGPGVDQPQHF.